Below, 31 T cell receptor beta chains from the same sample are listed, as sequenced in a study of shared clonotypes between healthy human individuals. Using immunoSEQ multiplex PCR, the repertoire was profiled, and TCRdb retains in-frame clones only, with some absent. The sample records roughly 2.4 million clones, about 94% being singletons. The sequencing input was naive CD4+ T cells sorted from blood. Subset denoted: CD45RA+ positively selected. Receptors were obtained from a man aged 18 to 29 in good health.

The chain combines TRBV19 with TRBJ1-3; D not certain. Germline CDR1 reads LNHDA; CDR2 reads SQIVND (reference sequence). The V end was cut by 5 bases, the J end by 0 bases, with 11 bases between. The length of the CDR3 is 15 residues. CDR3 loop: CASSPGILSGNTIYF. The CDR3 nucleotides read TGTGCCAGTAGTCCGGGGATACTCTCTGGAAACACCATATATTTT.

The chain joins TRBV5-4 to TRBJ1-5; 7 bases are shared with TRBD1. The CDR3 totals 14 residues. CDR1 and CDR2 from the germline V gene are SGHNT and YYREEE (reference sequence). V lost 2 bases to trimming and J lost 4 bases; unmatched junction nucleotides: 3. CDR3 DNA: TGTGCCAGCAGCTTTTCGGGACAGAATCAGCCCCAGCATTTT. Translating gives CASSFSGQNQPQHF.

The chain recombines TRBV5-4 with TRBJ2-5; 10 bases align to TRBD2. The CDR3 spans 15 residues. Germline assignment: CDR1 SGHNT and CDR2 YYREEE (reference sequence). V lost 4 bases and J lost 2; bases outside the gene matches: 5. The CDR3 coding sequence is TGTGCCAGCAGCAATCTAGCGGGGGCACAAGAGACCCAGTACTTC. Translated: CASSNLAGAQETQYF.

The chain couples TRBV1 to TRBJ1-6. TRBV1 is noted as a pseudogene. CDR3 length: 16 amino acids. The CDR3 region is CTSSSQTDLGKSPLHF. The CDR3 nucleotides read TGCACCAGCAGCTCTCAGACGGATCTGGGTAAATCACCCCTCCACTTT.

The rearrangement joins TRBV6-1 to TRBJ2-1; D is unclear. The germline V gene has CDR1 MNHNS and CDR2 SASEGT. V shed 5 bases and J shed 6 bases, with 5 bases lying between them. The CDR3 sequence is 11 residues long. In DNA form, the CDR3 reads TGTGCCAGCAGTCCACTCAATGAGCAGTTCTTC. It translates to CASSPLNEQFF.

The chain carries TRBV5-1 and TRBJ2-3; 9 bases are shared with TRBD2. V dropped 0 bases and J dropped 9; count of bases not matched to a gene: 14. The germline gives CDR1 SGHRS, CDR2 YFSETQ. The CDR3 has 17 residues. CDR3: CASSLGPLAGLSGTQYF. The CDR3 region has the DNA TGCGCCAGCAGCTTGGGACCCCTAGCGGGGCTCTCGGGGACGCAGTATTTT.

The V call is TRBV23-1, the J call TRBJ1-1, with 8 nucleotides matching TRBD1. TRBV23-1 is designated an ORF whose function remains uncertain. The CDR3 sequence is 12 residues long. Trimming at V came to 6 bases and at J to 6 bases, leaving 3 bases not matched to a gene. The chain's CDR3 is CASSPQGAEAFF. The CDR3 nucleotides are TGCGCCAGCAGCCCACAGGGGGCTGAAGCTTTCTTT.

The CDR3: CASSLGQGQGNNEQFF. The CDR3 region has the DNA TGTGCCAGCAGCTTAGGACAGGGACAGGGCAACAATGAGCAGTTCTTC. The V call is TRBV7-9, the J call TRBJ2-1; TRBD1 agrees at 9 bases. Germline CDR1 SEHNR, CDR2 FQNEAQ (reference sequence). CDR3 length: 16 residues. After removal of 1 base from V and 5 bases from J, the junction contained 6 bases not matched to a gene.

The chain couples TRBV9 to TRBJ1-4; D is undetermined. Germline assignment: CDR1 SGDLS and CDR2 YYNGEE. Trimming shortened V by 2 bases and J by 7 bases, and 12 bases separated the two germline ends. CDR3 size: 14 residues. CDR3 amino acids: CASSVFSTAEKLFF. CDR3 bases: TGTGCCAGCAGCGTTTTTTCTACGGCTGAAAAACTGTTTTTT. Using reference TRBV9 and TRBJ1-4 for the parts outside the CDR3, the full variable domain is DSGVTQTPKHLITATGQRVTLRCSPRSGDLSVYWYQQSLDQGLQFLIQYYNGEERAKGNILERFSAQQFPDLHSELNLSSLELGDSALYFCASSVFSTAEKLFFGSGTQLSVL.

The CDR3 region has the DNA TGTGCCAGCAGCTCCCAGGTGGGGGGCTTAGGCAAAAACATTCAGTACTTC. The encoded protein is CASSSQVGGLGKNIQYF. The V gene is TRBV5-4, the J gene TRBJ2-4; possibly TRBD1 or TRBD2 for D (6 bases each). The CDR3 has 17 residues. In germline, CDR1 is SGHNT, CDR2 YYREEE (reference sequence). Deletions cut 3 bases from V and 3 bases from J, with 19 bases between.

V is TRBV5-1 and J is TRBJ2-5; 11 bases match TRBD2. Germline CDR1 SGHRS, CDR2 YFSETQ. V dropped 4 bases and J dropped 5; count of bases not matched to a gene: 7. CDR3 length: 15 amino acids. The CDR3 here is CASSKLAGVLETQYF. CDR3 sequence (DNA): TGCGCCAGCAGCAAACTAGCGGGGGTTCTTGAGACCCAGTACTTC.

This clone is a singleton in its sample. The chain uses TRBV29-1 and TRBJ1-2; a weak D match, TRBD1 (6 bases). The V gene's germline CDR1 is SQVTM and CDR2 ANQGSEA. Trimming took 4 bases from V and 6 from J, leaving 12 bases between them. This CDR3 spans 12 amino acids. The CDR3 spells CSVVGTTNGYTF. In DNA form, the CDR3 reads TGCAGCGTTGTCGGGACAACGAATGGCTACACCTTC.

As for this clone: Within the sample, other DNA sequences also encode this same CDR3. The J gene is TRBJ2-3, the V gene TRBV7-3; D unresolved. This CDR3 has 14 residues. Germline CDR1 is SGHTA and CDR2 is FQGTGA. The V gene lost 1 base and the J gene lost 1 base, with 6 bases spanning the gap. The CDR3 region is CASSLNGGTDTQYF. CDR3 DNA: TGTGCCAGCAGCTTAAATGGCGGCACAGATACGCAGTATTTT.

V and J are TRBV6-5 and TRBJ2-7, with D unresolved. Per germline, CDR1 MNHEY and CDR2 SVGAGI. Trimming cost V 5 bases and J 0 bases, with 11 bases left between them. The CDR3 extends over 14 amino acids. The CDR3 bases are TGTGCCAGCAGTCCAACCCCAGGCTCCTACGAGCAGTACTTC. This sequence encodes CASSPTPGSYEQYF.

This chain joins TRBV6-5 and TRBJ2-1; possibly TRBD1 or TRBD2 for D (6 bases each). V shed 0 bases and J shed 3 bases, with 9 bases lying between them. CDR1 MNHEY and CDR2 SVGAGI come from the germline V gene. CDR3 size: 15 residues. CDR3 in amino acids: CASSYSGGYYNEQFF. The CDR3 region has the DNA TGTGCCAGCAGTTACTCGGGGGGCTACTACAATGAGCAGTTCTTC.

The chain combines TRBV7-8 with TRBJ2-7, with D uncertain. This CDR3 is built from 12 residues. Trimming removed 5 bases from V and 4 bases from J, with 9 bases in between. The V gene's germline CDR1 is SGHVS and CDR2 FQNEAQ. This chain's CDR3 is CASSQTLYEQYF. Here the CDR3 DNA reads TGTGCCAGCAGCCAGACGCTTTACGAGCAGTACTTC.

The chain is built from TRBV19 and TRBJ2-5; perhaps D is TRBD1 or TRBD2 (6 bases each). The germline CDR1 and CDR2 sequences are LNHDA and SQIVND (reference sequence). The CDR3 is 13 residues long. Trimming shortened V by 6 bases and J by 5 bases, and 13 bases separated the two germline ends. Here the CDR3 DNA reads TGTGCCAGTAGAAGGGGGGCCAGTGAGACCCAGTACTTC. Translation gives CASRRGASETQYF.

The chain combines TRBV5-6 with TRBJ2-1, with 13 nucleotides matching TRBD2. Unmatched junction bases numbered 3, after V lost 3 bases and J lost 6 bases. The CDR3 has 15 residues. The V gene's germline CDR1 is SGHDT and CDR2 YYEEEE. CDR3 protein: CASSSGLAGLNEQFF. CDR3 bases: TGTGCCAGCAGCTCGGGACTAGCGGGGCTCAATGAGCAGTTCTTC.

The chain uses TRBV5-1 and TRBJ2-7, with D unresolved. The CDR3 covers 14 residues. Germline V lookup: CDR1 SGHRS, CDR2 YFSETQ. Trimming removed 0 bases at V and 5 bases at J, with 12 bases between. The CDR3 protein is CASSLDVGLNEQYF. DNA of the CDR3: TGCGCCAGCAGCTTGGACGTGGGTTTGAACGAGCAGTACTTC.

The genes are TRBV28 and TRBJ1-5; possibly TRBD1 for D (6 bases). Germline values: CDR1 MDHEN, CDR2 SYDVKM. This CDR3 spans 14 amino acids. Trimming removed 6 bases from V and 6 bases from J, with 15 bases in between. CDR3 in DNA: TGTGCCAGCAGGCTAGGGGGGTCTAGTCAGCCCCAGCATTTT. Amino acid sequence: CASRLGGSSQPQHF.

The V gene is TRBV5-6, the J gene TRBJ2-1, with a possible D match to TRBD2 (7 bases). This CDR3 contains 15 residues. Germline CDR1 SGHDT, CDR2 YYEEEE. V dropped 2 bases and J dropped 8 bases, with 17 bases sitting between them. In DNA form, the CDR3 reads TGTGCCAGCAGCTTTGACCGGGGGGCTTATGATGAGCAGTTCTTC. This codes for CASSFDRGAYDEQFF.

This chain uses TRBV11-2 with TRBJ2-3; no clear D gene. The germline V and J ends were trimmed by 5 bases and 4 bases, with 10 bases remaining between them. CDR1 and CDR2 from the germline V gene are SGHAT and FQNNGV. The CDR3 totals 13 residues. The CDR3 DNA reads TGTGCCAGCAGCCGGACGAGGTCAGATACGCAGTATTTT. It yields the protein CASSRTRSDTQYF.

CDR3 DNA: TGTGCCAGCAGCTTAGGAGGACCAGGGGGTGAAAAACTGTTTTTT. Its translation is CASSLGGPGGEKLFF. This rearrangement joins TRBV5-6 to TRBJ1-4; 7 bases agree with TRBD1. Per the germline V gene, CDR1 is SGHDT and CDR2 is YYEEEE. Trimming took 2 bases from V and 7 from J; bases not matched to a gene: 8. The CDR3 length is 15 residues.

This chain links TRBV18 with TRBJ2-5; 14 nucleotides line up with TRBD2. V shed 4 bases, J shed 5 bases, and the junction held 3 bases outside the gene matches. Germline V gene lookup returns CDR1 KGHSH and CDR2 LQKENI. This CDR3 comprises 15 residues. DNA of the CDR3: TGTGCCAGCTCACTTGGGACTAGCGGGAGCGAGACCCAGTACTTC. Amino acid sequence: CASSLGTSGSETQYF. Together with reference TRBV18 and TRBJ2-5, the CDR3 gives the full variable domain: NAGVMQNPRHLVRRRGQEARLRCSPMKGHSHVYWYRQLPEEGLKFMVYLQKENIIDESGMPKERFSAEFPKEGPSILRIQQVVRGDSAAYFCASSLGTSGSETQYFGPGTRLLVL.

The sample holds one count of this clone. This chain links TRBV5-3 with TRBJ1-1, with TRBD1 as a possible D gene (6 bases). TRBV5-3 carries the ORF label, with uncertain function. V was cut by 3 bases and J by 4 bases, with 10 bases left in between. The CDR3 consists of 13 residues. CDR3 amino acids: CARSSGGLTEAFF. DNA for the CDR3: TGTGCCAGAAGCTCCGGGGGCCTCACTGAAGCTTTCTTT.

This chain joins TRBV11-2 and TRBJ2-7; 10 bases fit TRBD2. The CDR3 consists of 14 residues. CDR1 SGHAT and CDR2 FQNNGV come from the germline V gene. With V trimmed by 6 bases and J by 6 bases, 8 bases remained unmatched. CDR3 protein: CASRTGTSVVEQYF. For the CDR3, the DNA is TGTGCCAGCAGGACCGGGACTAGCGTCGTCGAGCAGTACTTC. The whole variable domain, remainder taken from reference TRBV11-2 and TRBJ2-7, is EAGVAQSPRYKIIEKRQSVAFWCNPISGHATLYWYQQILGQGPKLLIQFQNNGVVDDSQLPKDRFSAERLKGVDSTLKIQPAKLEDSAVYLCASRTGTSVVEQYFGPGTRLTVT.

As for this clone: The sample contains more than one DNA sequence encoding this CDR3. V is TRBV7-2 and J is TRBJ2-2; no firm D call. The CDR3 runs to 14 residues. Trimming removed 1 base from V and 2 bases from J, with 5 bases in between. Germline CDR1 SGHTA, CDR2 FQGNSA. CDR3 protein: CASSLGTNTGELFF. CDR3 coding DNA: TGTGCCAGCAGCTTAGGTACTAACACCGGGGAGCTGTTTTTT.

J is TRBJ2-2 and V is TRBV5-1, with 8 bases aligning to TRBD2. CDR3 size: 17 residues. Germline assignment: CDR1 SGHRS and CDR2 YFSETQ. V shed 9 bases and J 5 bases; nucleotides not matched to a gene: 18. CDR3 protein: CATKRAGGSVGTGELFF. The CDR3 coding sequence is TGCGCCACTAAAAGGGCGGGAGGCTCCGTTGGTACCGGGGAGCTGTTTTTT.

This clone has a single count. This sequence joins TRBV2 and TRBJ1-2, with 11 nucleotides matching TRBD1. This CDR3 spans 14 amino acids. V shed 7 bases, J shed 3 bases, and the junction held 4 bases outside the gene matches. CDR1 SNHLY and CDR2 FYNNEI come from the germline V gene. For the CDR3, the DNA is TGTGCCAGCACCGGGGACAGGGGGGACTATGGCTACACCTTC. Its protein is CASTGDRGDYGYTF.

This rearrangement joins TRBV29-1 to TRBJ2-2, with a weak D call TRBD2 (5 bases). Germline V gene lookup returns CDR1 SQVTM and CDR2 ANQGSEA. The V end was cut by 3 bases, the J end by 5 bases, with 7 bases between. This CDR3 has 12 residues. The CDR3 sequence is CSVELATGELFF. The CDR3 region has the DNA TGCAGCGTTGAGTTAGCGACCGGGGAGCTGTTTTTT.

The chain uses TRBV19 and TRBJ1-5, with D possibly being TRBD1 (6 bases). V gave up 5 bases and J gave up 0 bases, with 11 bases separating them. This CDR3 contains 15 residues. Germline CDR1 LNHDA, CDR2 SQIVND (reference sequence). CDR3 nucleotide sequence: TGTGCCAGTAGTTTATACAGGGATAGCAATCAGCCCCAGCATTTT. Protein product: CASSLYRDSNQPQHF.